This TCR beta chain originates from a study of blood T cells in healthy people across ages. Findings and caveats of the study: The long-lived group displayed more naive CD4+ cells, plus higher diversity, than the aged donors did. Correlation between TCR beta diversity and naive T cell percentage was strong.

A second PCR, run for roughly 7 to 12 cycles, used a sample-barcoded 5' primer plus a J-beta primer mix. Every individual sample yielded 2.5 million or more paired-end reads (each containing CDR3). TCRdb recomputed calls from the 5' RACE reads with MiXCR, one row per CDR3 protein. The sample records 1,500,000 or so distinct CDR3 sequences, approximately 60% being singletons. With regard to this clonotype: No antigen is known for it.

The sample providers were healthy Caucasian people from Russia, aged roughly 6 to 90. The origin of this receptor is a man in his late teens or twenties in good health. The sequencing input was blood.

The CDR3 nucleotides read TGTGCCATCAGCGGCCTAGGCGTCTCCTACGAGCAGTACTTC. Its protein is CAISGLGVSYEQYF. This chain uses TRBV10-3 with TRBJ2-7; D is undetermined. This CDR3 is 14 amino acids long. Germline V gives CDR1 ENHRY, CDR2 SYGVKD. Trimming took 6 bases from V and 0 from J, leaving 12 bases between them.